This T cell receptor beta chain was documented in a study of chemoradiotherapy in HPV16-positive cancers. For the study at large: Candidate HPV-specific clones and shared TCR motifs came from two HPV16-positive patients. Study-wide findings and caveats: Non-HPV-specific T cells did not expand in tumors during treatment, whereas candidate HPV-specific clones and E7-related motifs did. In HPV16-positive patients, HPV-responsive T-cell expansion tracked better recurrence-free survival.

With regard to this clone: Antigen unknown.

Samples were taken several times over chemoradiotherapy. Libraries were prepared by immunoSEQ multiplex PCR; TCRdb keeps only in-frame clonotypes and omits some of them. The table includes about 39,000 clones, under 80% detected once. Trimming stripped 3 bases from V and 6 bases from J, with 12 bases between. CDR3 length: 14 amino acids. Germline CDR1 reads SGHTS; CDR2 reads YDEGEE. The clonotype comes from a human donor with HPV-associated anogenital cancer. The V and J genes are TRBV5-8 and TRBJ1-4, with D perhaps TRBD1 (5 bases). The source material was blood, sampled from a patient who underwent chemoradiotherapy. CDR3 loop: CASSSYGGDEKLFF. Here the CDR3 DNA reads TGTGCCAGCAGCTCCTATGGAGGGGATGAAAAACTGTTTTTT.